Detailed here is one T cell receptor beta chain. Its antigen is as yet unknown. CDR1 and CDR2 from the germline V gene are MRHNA and SNTAGT. V shed 6 bases and J 0 bases; nucleotides not matched to a gene: 10. CDR3 size: 17 residues. This specimen belongs to a study of T cell responses to AZD1222 COVID-19 vaccine. Findings and limits, study-wide: Once two AZD1222 doses were given, Spike-specific TCR breadth and depth went up. White British people made up most donors, females outnumbered males, and clonal diversity was possibly underestimated. Reportedly, nearly half the spike-specific TCRs target unmutated variant regions.

Sequenced by immunoSEQ multiplex PCR; TCRdb stores in-frame clones only, minus some. The sample holds more than 120,000 clones; approximately 89% are singletons and the top ten take roughly 1.7%. This rearrangement joins TRBV6-4 to TRBJ2-1; 8 nucleotides agree with TRBD2. This clonotype was sampled from an adult who received the AZD1222 COVID-19 vaccine. Sample: peripheral blood, taken 28 days after the second AZD1222 dose. In DNA form, the CDR3 reads TGTGCCAGCAGCTCTGTCCCCGGGACTAGCTCCTACAATGAGCAGTTCTTC. Its translation is CASSSVPGTSSYNEQFF.